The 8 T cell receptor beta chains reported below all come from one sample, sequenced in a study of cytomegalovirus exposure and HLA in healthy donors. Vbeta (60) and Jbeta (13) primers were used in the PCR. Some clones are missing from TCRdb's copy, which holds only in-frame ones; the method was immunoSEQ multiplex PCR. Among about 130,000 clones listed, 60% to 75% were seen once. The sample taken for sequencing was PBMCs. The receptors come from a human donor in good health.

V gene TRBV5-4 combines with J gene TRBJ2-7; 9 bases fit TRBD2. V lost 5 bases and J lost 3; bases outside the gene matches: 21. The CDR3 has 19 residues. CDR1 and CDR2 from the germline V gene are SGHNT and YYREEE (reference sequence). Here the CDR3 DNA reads TGTGCCAGCAGTTCGGGTGGACTAGCGAGCCCGGGGGCACTCTACGAGCAGTACTTC. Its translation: CASSSGGLASPGALYEQYF.

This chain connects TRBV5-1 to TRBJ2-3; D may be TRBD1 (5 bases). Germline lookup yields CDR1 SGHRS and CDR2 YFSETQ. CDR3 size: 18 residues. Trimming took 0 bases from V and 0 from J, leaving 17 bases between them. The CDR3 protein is CASSLAPQGLSSTDTQYF. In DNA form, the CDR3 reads TGCGCCAGCAGCTTGGCGCCCCAGGGTCTATCTAGCACAGATACGCAGTATTTT.

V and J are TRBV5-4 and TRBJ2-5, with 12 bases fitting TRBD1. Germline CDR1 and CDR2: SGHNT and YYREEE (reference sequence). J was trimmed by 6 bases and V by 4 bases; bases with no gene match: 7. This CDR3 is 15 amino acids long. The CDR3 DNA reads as TGTGCCAGCAGCGAGGGACAGGGGGCTAGGAAGACCCAGTACTTC. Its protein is CASSEGQGARKTQYF.

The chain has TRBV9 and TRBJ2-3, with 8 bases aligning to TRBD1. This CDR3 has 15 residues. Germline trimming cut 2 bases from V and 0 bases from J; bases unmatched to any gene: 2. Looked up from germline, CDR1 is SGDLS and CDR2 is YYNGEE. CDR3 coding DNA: TGTGCCAGCAGCGTGGGGACAGGAAGCACAGATACGCAGTATTTT. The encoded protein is CASSVGTGSTDTQYF.

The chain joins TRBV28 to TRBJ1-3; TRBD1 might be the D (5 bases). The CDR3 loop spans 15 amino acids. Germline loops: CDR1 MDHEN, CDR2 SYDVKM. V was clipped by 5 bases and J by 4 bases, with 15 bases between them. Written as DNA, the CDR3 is TGTGCCAGCAGTCCCAACGGCGGGACGGGAAACACCATATATTTT. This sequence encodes CASSPNGGTGNTIYF.

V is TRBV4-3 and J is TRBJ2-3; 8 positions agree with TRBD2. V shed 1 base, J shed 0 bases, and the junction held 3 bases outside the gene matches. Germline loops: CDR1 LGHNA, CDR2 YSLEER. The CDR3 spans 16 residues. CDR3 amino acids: CASSQVASGSTDTQYF. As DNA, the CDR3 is TGCGCCAGCAGCCAAGTGGCTAGCGGGAGCACAGATACGCAGTATTTT.

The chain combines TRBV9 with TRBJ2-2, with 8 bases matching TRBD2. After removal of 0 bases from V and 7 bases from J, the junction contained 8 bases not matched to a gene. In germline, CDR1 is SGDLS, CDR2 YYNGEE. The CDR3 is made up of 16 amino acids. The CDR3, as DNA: TGTGCCAGCAGCGTAGGGGCAGCGGGAGATTTCGGGGAGCTGTTTTTT. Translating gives CASSVGAAGDFGELFF.

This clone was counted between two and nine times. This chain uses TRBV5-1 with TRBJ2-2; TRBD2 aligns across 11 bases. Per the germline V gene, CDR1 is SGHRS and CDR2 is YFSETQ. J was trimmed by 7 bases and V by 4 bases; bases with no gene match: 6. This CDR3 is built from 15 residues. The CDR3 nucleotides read TGCGCCAGCAGCGGGACTAGCGGAGTGGGCGGGGAGCTGTTTTTT. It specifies CASSGTSGVGGELFF.